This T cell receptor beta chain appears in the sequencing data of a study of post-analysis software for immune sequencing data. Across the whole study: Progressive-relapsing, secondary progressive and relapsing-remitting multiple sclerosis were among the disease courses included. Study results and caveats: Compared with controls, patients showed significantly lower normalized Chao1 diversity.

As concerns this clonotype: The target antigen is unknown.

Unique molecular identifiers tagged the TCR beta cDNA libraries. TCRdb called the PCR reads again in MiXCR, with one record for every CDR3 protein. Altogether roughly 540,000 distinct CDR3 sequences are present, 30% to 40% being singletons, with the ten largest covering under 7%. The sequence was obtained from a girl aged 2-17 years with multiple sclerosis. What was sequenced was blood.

The CDR3 is CASSRAGTGATDTQYF. In DNA form, the CDR3 reads TGTGCCAGCAGTAGAGCCGGGACGGGTGCCACAGATACGCAGTATTTT. The chain links TRBV6-5 to TRBJ2-3, with D perhaps matching TRBD1 or TRBD2 (5 bases each). Germline V lookup: CDR1 MNHEY, CDR2 SVGAGI. The ends were cut back, 5 bases at V and 2 bases at J, with 17 bases in the middle. This CDR3 spans 16 amino acids.